By its share, the clone carrying this T cell receptor beta chain is medium-sized (0.01 to 0.1%). Different DNA sequences within this sample yield the same CDR3. The entry originates in a study of OX40 agonist ivuxolimab in advanced cancers. The germline V gene has CDR1 SEHNR and CDR2 FQNEAQ (reference sequence). V was pared by 5 bases and J by 2 bases, with 4 bases between. The CDR3 covers 12 residues. The protocol was immunoSEQ multiplex PCR, while the TCRdb copy is restricted to in-frame clones and leaves out a portion. The table includes tens of thousands of clones, about 80% detected once. The receptor was derived from an adult with an advanced solid tumor such as melanoma, head and neck, liver or kidney cancer. The specimen was CD4+ or CD8+ T cells sorted from blood, collected in a trial of the OX40 agonist ivuxolimab. The J gene is TRBJ1-3, the V gene TRBV7-9; D uncertain. The CDR3 DNA is TGTGCCAGCAGCCGCACTGGAAACACCATATATTTT. Its protein is CASSRTGNTIYF.